The source of this TCR beta chain is a study of beta chain features in type 1 diabetes. Study findings and constraints: There was a moderate but significant shortening of TCRB CDR3s in all four CD4+ subsets of Type 1 diabetes patients. Junctions at VDJ sites from type 1 diabetes patients had fewer insertions and more deletions.

Cells sorted by CD45RO/CCR7/CD25/CD127/CD95/CD27 comprised CD4+ naive, central memory, regulatory and stem cell-like memory cells. CDR1 is SQVTM, CDR2 ANQGSEA, per germline. V gave up 4 bases and J gave up 1 base; unmatched junction bases: 0. The CDR3 spans 12 residues. Of the isolated RNA, all was reverse transcribed, and so the sequenced material was expressed TCRB transcripts. Assay: immunoSEQ multiplex PCR; the TCRdb copy retains only in-frame clones and omits some. In the table there are roughly 100,000 clones, 25% to 35% of which are singletons. About this clone itself: No antigen is known for it.

The sample taken for sequencing was central memory CD4+ T cells from blood. The clonotype comes from a young woman with type 1 diabetes. The chain uses TRBV29-1 and TRBJ1-1, with 7 nucleotides matching TRBD1. The CDR3, as DNA: TGCAGCGTTGGACAGGGGAACACTGAAGCTTTCTTT. This gives the protein CSVGQGNTEAFF.